This T cell receptor beta chain stems from a study of technical replicates of blood from several donors. This CDR3 region has 16 residues. CDR1 and CDR2 from the germline V gene are SGHRS and YFSETQ. V was clipped by 4 bases and J by 0 bases; unmatched bases: 9. Data came from immunoSEQ multiplex PCR; TCRdb stores just in-frame clones and leaves some out. The sample holds around 83,000 clones, around nine tenths seen once. This clonotype originated in a human donor in good health. Material: T cells isolated from PBMCs. The chain carries TRBV5-1 and TRBJ2-5, with 7 bases that match TRBD2. The chain's CDR3 is CASSPLAESYQETQYF. Written as DNA, the CDR3 is TGCGCCAGCAGCCCTCTAGCGGAGAGCTACCAAGAGACCCAGTACTTC.